This passage covers 25 T cell receptor beta chains from one sample sequenced in a study of cytomegalovirus exposure and HLA in healthy donors. Both 60 Vbeta primers and 13 Jbeta primers went into the PCR. Clones were read by immunoSEQ multiplex PCR, and TCRdb kept only the in-frame ones, dropping some. The data hold approximately 150,000 clones, with roughly three quarters observed a single time. Sequenced: PBMCs. The receptors derive from a human donor in good health.

This chain connects TRBV29-1 to TRBJ1-2; 8 nucleotides line up with TRBD1. Germline V gene lookup returns CDR1 SQVTM and CDR2 ANQGSEA. The V gene end was trimmed by 5 bases and the J gene end by 2 bases; junction bases not matched to a gene: 7. This CDR3 is built from 14 residues. DNA of the CDR3: TGCAGCGTTATTTCAGGGGGCCAGAACTATGGCTACACCTTC. This sequence encodes CSVISGGQNYGYTF.

This CDR3 is CASSLTDREEQYF. The CDR3 nucleotides read TGTGCCAGCAGCTTAACGGACAGGGAAGAGCAGTACTTC. V gene TRBV7-3 combines with J gene TRBJ2-7; 8 bases match TRBD1. The CDR3 runs 13 residues. J gave up 7 bases and V 0 bases, and 2 bases lay outside the gene matches. Germline V gene sequence: CDR1 SGHTA, CDR2 FQGTGA.

The gene calls are TRBV5-1 and TRBJ2-1; D gene ambiguous. This CDR3 region has 16 residues. The V end was cut by 4 bases, the J end by 3 bases, with 17 bases between. CDR1 and CDR2 from the germline V gene are SGHRS and YFSETQ. The CDR3 is CASSPKHYLSYNEQFF. The DNA of the CDR3 is TGCGCCAGCAGCCCAAAGCACTATCTAAGCTACAATGAGCAGTTCTTC. Combining the CDR3 with reference TRBV5-1 and TRBJ2-1 gives the whole variable domain KAGVTQTPRYLIKTRGQQVTLSCSPISGHRSVSWYQQTPGQGLQFLFEYFSETQRNKGNFPGRFSGRQFSNSRSEMNVSTLELGDSALYLCASSPKHYLSYNEQFFGPGTRLTVL.

The rearrangement joins TRBV6-1 to TRBJ1-2; unclear D gene. This CDR3 region has 13 residues. The germline CDR1 and CDR2 sequences are MNHNS and SASEGT. The V and J ends lost 1 base and 9 bases respectively, with 12 bases between them. The CDR3 nucleotides read TGTGCCAGCAGTGAAGAGGGCGGGAGGCGCTACACCTTC. Protein: CASSEEGGRRYTF.

Only one count was recorded for this clone. Compared with germline, one end of the junction differs, possibly owing to a read error. This chain joins TRBV7-9 and TRBJ2-1, with 11 positions matching TRBD2. The V gene's germline CDR1 is SEHNR and CDR2 FQNEAQ (reference sequence). This CDR3 is built from 17 residues. The CDR3 DNA sequence: TGTTCCAGCAGCTCGACCTCCCTAGCGGGAGGCGGAAATGAGCAGTTCTTC. Translating gives CSSSSTSLAGGGNEQFF. The whole variable domain, filled in from reference TRBV7-9 and TRBJ2-1, reads DTGVSQNPRHKITKRGQNVTFRCDPISEHNRLYWYRQTLGQGPEFLTYFQNEAQLEKSRLLSDRFSAERPKGSFSTLEIQRTEQGDSAMYLCSSSSTSLAGGGNEQFFGPGTRLTVL.

The chain combines TRBV6-5 with TRBJ1-3, with D possibly TRBD1 on 5 matching bases. Trimming left V 1 base short and J 2 bases short, with 12 bases between. CDR3 length equals 16 residues. Germline CDR1 and CDR2: MNHEY and SVGAGI. CDR3 sequence reads: CASSYFPWGAGNTIYF. In nucleotides, the CDR3 is TGTGCCAGCAGTTACTTCCCTTGGGGGGCTGGAAACACCATATATTTT.

In this sample, this clone turned up once. The chain combines TRBV6-7 with TRBJ2-1; 13 positions agree with TRBD2. TRBV6-7 is an ORF for which the function is uncertain. Trimming cost V 6 bases and J 8 bases; bases outside gene matches: 7. The CDR3 has 15 amino acids. CDR3 sequence: CASSYWTSGRHEQFF. CDR3 bases: TGTGCCAGCAGCTATTGGACTAGCGGGAGACATGAGCAGTTCTTC.

The chain has TRBV7-9 and TRBJ2-7; D is possibly TRBD2 (5 bases). CDR1 is SEHNR and CDR2 is FQNEAQ in the germline V gene (reference sequence). The germline V and J ends were trimmed by 8 bases and 0 bases, with 14 bases remaining between them. This CDR3 region has 14 residues. The CDR3 sequence: CASGGSASSYEQYF. The CDR3 coding sequence is TGTGCCAGCGGAGGCAGTGCGAGCTCCTACGAGCAGTACTTC.

The rearrangement uses TRBV19 and TRBJ2-5; TRBD2 matches 11 bases. With V trimmed by 6 bases and J by 3 bases, 9 bases remained unmatched. The V gene's germline CDR1 is LNHDA and CDR2 SQIVND (reference sequence). CDR3 length equals 16 residues. In nucleotides, the CDR3 is TGTGCCAGTAGCCGCTCGCCGGGACTAGCGGAAGAGACCCAGTACTTC. It specifies CASSRSPGLAEETQYF.

The chain links TRBV5-4 to TRBJ1-3, with 7 bases lining up with TRBD1. V trimming: 3 bases; J trimming: 7 bases; junction bases outside the gene matches: 4. The CDR3 is 13 residues long. Germline lookup yields CDR1 SGHNT and CDR2 YYREEE (reference sequence). The CDR3 sequence is CASSSDRVNTIYF. The CDR3, as DNA: TGTGCCAGCAGCTCCGACAGGGTGAACACCATATATTTT.

V and J are TRBV12-5 and TRBJ1-5, with TRBD1 identical over 9 bases. This CDR3 has 20 amino acids. Trimming cost V 1 base and J 5 bases; bases outside gene matches: 18. Per the germline V gene, CDR1 is LGHNT and CDR2 is FRNRAP. The CDR3: CASGLASRTSLGQGYQPQHF. The CDR3 DNA is TGTGCTAGTGGTTTGGCCAGCCGGACATCATTGGGACAGGGTTATCAGCCCCAGCATTTT. The full variable domain, its missing parts supplied by reference TRBV12-5 and TRBJ1-5, is DARVTQTPRHKVTEMGQEVTMRCQPILGHNTVFWYRQTMMQGLELLAYFRNRAPLDDSGMPKDRFSAEMPDATLATLKIQPSEPRDSAVYFCASGLASRTSLGQGYQPQHFGDGTRLSIL.

The chain couples TRBV6-4 to TRBJ1-4; D call uncertain. The V gene's germline CDR1 is MRHNA and CDR2 SNTAGT. This CDR3 region has 13 residues. Trimming pared 5 bases from V and 0 bases from J, leaving 4 bases between. CDR3 nucleotides: TGTGCCAGCAGTCCCTCAACTAATGAAAAACTGTTTTTT. Translated, it gives CASSPSTNEKLFF.

This clone came up once. V is TRBV5-4 and J is TRBJ2-3; weak D call: TRBD2 (5 bases). CDR1 is SGHNT, CDR2 YYREEE, per germline (reference sequence). This CDR3 is 13 amino acids long. V lost 4 bases to trimming and J lost 4 bases, with 10 bases between them. Here the CDR3 DNA reads TGTGCCAGCAGCGGGGAGTGGTCAGATACGCAGTATTTT. Amino acid sequence: CASSGEWSDTQYF. The full variable domain, its missing parts supplied by reference TRBV5-4 and TRBJ2-3, is ETGVTQSPTHLIKTRGQQVTLRCSSQSGHNTVSWYQQALGQGPQFIFQYYREEENGRGNFPPRFSGLQFPNYSSELNVNALELDDSALYLCASSGEWSDTQYFGPGTRLTVL.

The chain couples TRBV9 to TRBJ2-3, with D possibly TRBD1 on 5 matching bases. Germline CDR1 reads SGDLS; CDR2 reads YYNGEE. V was clipped by 0 bases and J by 5 bases, with 10 bases between them. The length of the CDR3 is 14 residues. DNA of the CDR3: TGTGCCAGCAGCGTAGTGGACATCTTAGATACGCAGTATTTT. Encoded protein: CASSVVDILDTQYF.

The chain uses TRBV30 and TRBJ2-7; 9 positions match TRBD1. CDR1 is GTSNPN and CDR2 is SVGIG in the germline V gene (reference sequence). This CDR3 region has 15 residues. After removal of 7 bases from V and 5 bases from J, the junction contained 15 bases not matched to a gene. CDR3 nucleotide sequence: TGTGCCTACGACCCGATCCGGGACAGGGACCACGAGCAGTACTTC. Translation gives CAYDPIRDRDHEQYF. The entire variable domain, with the rest obtained from reference TRBV30 and TRBJ2-7, is as follows: SQTIHQWPATLVQPVGSPLSLECTVEGTSNPNLYWYRQAAGRGLQLLFYSVGIGQISSEVPQNLSASRPQDRQFILSSKKLLLSDSGFYLCAYDPIRDRDHEQYFGPGTRLTVT.

The V and J genes are TRBV9 and TRBJ2-5; D unclear. The CDR3 sequence is 14 residues long. The ends were cut back, 4 bases at V and 7 bases at J, with 17 bases in the middle. The germline CDR1 and CDR2 sequences are SGDLS and YYNGEE. The CDR3 region is CASSPRHGLRTQYF. The CDR3 coding sequence is TGTGCCAGCAGCCCACGACACGGTCTGCGGACCCAGTACTTC.

This chain links TRBV7-2 with TRBJ2-3, with TRBD2 as a possible D gene (6 bases). The CDR3 runs to 16 residues. Trimming stripped 3 bases from V and 2 bases from J, with 15 bases between. Germline V gene lookup returns CDR1 SGHTA and CDR2 FQGNSA. CDR3 sequence (DNA): TGTGCCAGCAGCTTTAGCGGACCTCCATTCACAGATACGCAGTATTTT. Translating gives CASSFSGPPFTDTQYF.

J is TRBJ2-3 and V is TRBV10-1, with TRBD2 identical over 8 bases. The length of the CDR3 is 15 residues. CDR1 is WNHNN, CDR2 SYGVQD, per germline (reference sequence). J gave up 4 bases and V 6 bases, and 9 bases lay outside the gene matches. The CDR3 sequence is CASRRGAGASDTQYF. CDR3 DNA: TGCGCCAGCAGACGTGGAGCGGGAGCGTCAGATACGCAGTATTTT.

CDR3 sequence reads: CSVVLGAEAFF. The CDR3 nucleotides are TGCAGTGTGGTATTGGGCGCTGAAGCTTTCTTT. This chain connects TRBV20-1 to TRBJ1-1; D is unresolved. Looked up from germline, CDR1 is DFQATT and CDR2 is SNEGSKA (reference sequence). V was clipped by 7 bases and J by 6 bases, with 12 bases between them. The CDR3 spans 11 residues.

The J gene is TRBJ1-2, the V gene TRBV12-5; 7 bases map to TRBD1. This CDR3 contains 15 residues. Per germline, CDR1 LGHNT and CDR2 FRNRAP. Trimming cost V 2 bases and J 6 bases; bases outside gene matches: 9. CDR3 sequence: CASGLILQGLDGYTF. The CDR3 bases are TGTGCTAGTGGTTTGATTTTACAGGGGCTCGATGGCTACACCTTC.

This sequence joins TRBV6-5 and TRBJ1-1, with 7 bases that match TRBD1. Germline V gives CDR1 MNHEY, CDR2 SVGAGI. V dropped 2 bases and J dropped 5; count of bases not matched to a gene: 2. The CDR3 has 13 residues. The CDR3: CASSYRGRTEAFF. The CDR3 DNA is TGTGCCAGCAGTTACAGGGGGCGGACTGAAGCTTTCTTT.

The chain is built from TRBV6-5 and TRBJ1-4; the match to TRBD1 covers 10 bases. Germline CDR1 and CDR2: MNHEY and SVGAGI. The junction had 4 bases not matched to a gene; V was cut back by 6 bases and J by 6 bases. The CDR3 runs to 14 residues. The DNA for the CDR3 is TGTGCCAGCAGGCGGGACAGGGGTGATGAAAAACTGTTTTTT. This codes for CASRRDRGDEKLFF.

The rearrangement links TRBV6-5 to TRBJ2-2; 8 nucleotides match TRBD1. Unmatched junction bases numbered 2, after V lost 2 bases and J lost 0 bases. This CDR3 spans 16 amino acids. Germline CDR1 and CDR2: MNHEY and SVGAGI. CDR3 DNA sequence: TGTGCCAGCAGTTACCGGACAGGGTCGAACACCGGGGAGCTGTTTTTT. Translating it yields CASSYRTGSNTGELFF.

The chain couples TRBV29-1 to TRBJ2-2; TRBD2 matches 11 bases. The CDR3 consists of 15 residues. V was clipped by 3 bases and J by 1 base; unmatched bases: 1. Germline CDR1 is SQVTM and CDR2 is ANQGSEA. The CDR3 here is CSVELAGGNTGELFF. CDR3 nucleotides: TGCAGCGTTGAGCTAGCGGGGGGGAACACCGGGGAGCTGTTTTTT.

The chain couples TRBV7-8 to TRBJ1-1; D remains unclear. The CDR3 is 15 residues long. Germline CDR1 SGHVS, CDR2 FQNEAQ. Trimming removed 1 base at V and 3 bases at J, with 12 bases between. The CDR3 reads CASSLEGRRYTEAFF. The CDR3 DNA is TGTGCCAGCAGCTTAGAGGGCAGGAGGTACACTGAAGCTTTCTTT. The full variable domain, with the rest looked up from reference TRBV7-8 and TRBJ1-1, is GAGVSQSPRYKVAKRGQDVALRCDPISGHVSLFWYQQALGQGPEFLTYFQNEAQLDKSGLPSDRFFAERPEGSVSTLKIQRTQQEDSAVYLCASSLEGRRYTEAFFGQGTRLTVV.